A single sample is the source of the 11 T cell receptor beta chains below, sequenced in a study of T-cell memory formation after mild COVID-19. TCRdb reprocessed the 5' RACE reads via MiXCR and lists one record per CDR3 protein. The repertoire consists of under 400,000 distinct CDR3 sequences, with 28% occurring once and the leading ten covering roughly 14%. The sequenced sample consisted of PBMCs or a T cell subset sorted from them (not recorded which). These receptors all come from an adult woman who had mild COVID-19 (a few samples of this study predate the infection). Cell type and time point are not known.

This clonotype was recorded a few times. The chain employs TRBV14 and TRBJ1-6, with D perhaps matching TRBD1 (5 bases). The CDR3 length is 15 residues. V was trimmed by 4 bases and J by 5 bases, leaving 12 bases between them. Per the germline V gene, CDR1 is SGHDN and CDR2 is FVKESK. The CDR3 protein is CASSRGTVHNSPLHF. CDR3 nucleotide sequence: TGTGCCAGCAGCCGGGGGACGGTCCATAATTCACCCCTCCACTTT.

The V and J genes are TRBV20-1 and TRBJ2-7; the D is unclear. Trimming pared 5 bases from V and 3 bases from J, leaving 14 bases between. The germline gives CDR1 DFQATT, CDR2 SNEGSKA (reference sequence). This CDR3 spans 13 amino acids. This CDR3 is CSAVTSTNYEQYF. The CDR3 nucleotides read TGCAGTGCTGTGACCTCGACGAACTACGAGCAGTACTTC.

This clonotype was seen a handful of times. This sequence joins TRBV10-3 and TRBJ1-2, with D perhaps TRBD1 (6 bases). The CDR3 runs to 15 residues. Trimming removed 1 base from V and 4 bases from J, with 13 bases in between. Germline V gives CDR1 ENHRY, CDR2 SYGVKD. The CDR3 bases are TGTGCCATCAGTGAGTTAACCGGGACAATCTATGGCTACACCTTC. This codes for CAISELTGTIYGYTF.

This clonotype appeared a few times. V gene TRBV6-4 combines with J gene TRBJ2-3; D unresolved. Germline V gene data show CDR1 as MRHNA and CDR2 as SNTAGT. This CDR3 contains 14 residues. Trimming removed 3 bases from V and 4 bases from J, with 11 bases in between. The CDR3 region is CASSEQSWADTQYF. In DNA, the CDR3 is TGTGCCAGCAGTGAACAGAGTTGGGCAGATACGCAGTATTTT.

The chain combines TRBV12-3 or TRBV12-4 with TRBJ2-7; possibly TRBD1 for D (6 bases). CDR3 size: 14 residues. V was pared by 6 bases and J by 2 bases, with 14 bases between. CDR3 in DNA: TGTGCCAGCAGGAGACCAGGGGACCCCTACGAGCAGTACTTC. Amino acid sequence: CASRRPGDPYEQYF.

J is TRBJ1-1 and V is TRBV4-1, with D possibly being TRBD1 (6 bases). Trimming removed 0 bases at V and 8 bases at J, with 19 bases between. Germline CDR1 and CDR2: MGHRA and YSYEKL. The CDR3 has 16 residues. The CDR3: CASSQEKAGAGIEAFF. The CDR3 DNA sequence: TGCGCCAGCAGCCAAGAAAAGGCGGGGGCAGGGATAGAAGCTTTCTTT.

This chain uses TRBV7-2 with TRBJ2-3; 7 nucleotides align to TRBD2. Germline V gives CDR1 SGHTA, CDR2 FQGNSA. J gave up 0 bases and V 3 bases, and 12 bases lay outside the gene matches. The CDR3 spans 18 residues. The CDR3 reads CASSFTTVTSVSTDTQYF. The CDR3 DNA reads as TGTGCCAGCAGCTTCACCACCGTTACTAGCGTTAGCACAGATACGCAGTATTTT. The entire variable domain, with the rest obtained from reference TRBV7-2 and TRBJ2-3, is as follows: GAGVSQSPSNKVTEKGKDVELRCDPISGHTALYWYRQSLGQGLEFLIYFQGNSAPDKSGLPSDRFSAERTGGSVSTLTIQRTQQEDSAVYLCASSFTTVTSVSTDTQYFGPGTRLTVL.

This clonotype was observed a single time. The rearrangement uses TRBV30 and TRBJ1-1; D unresolved. This CDR3 is built from 11 residues. V was pared by 0 bases and J by 5 bases, with 4 bases between. Germline values: CDR1 GTSNPN, CDR2 SVGIG (reference sequence). CDR3 bases: TGTGCCTGGAGTGTATTAACTGAAGCTTTCTTT. Its translation is CAWSVLTEAFF.

Only a few counts were recorded for this clonotype. This chain links TRBV25-1 with TRBJ2-7, with TRBD2 as a possible D gene (5 bases). This CDR3 comprises 13 residues. Germline loops: CDR1 MGHDK, CDR2 SYGVNS. The ends were cut back, 3 bases at V and 7 bases at J, with 13 bases in the middle. CDR3 protein: CASSDRPSREQYF. Written as DNA, the CDR3 is TGTGCCAGCAGTGATCGGCCTAGCCGGGAGCAGTACTTC.

The chain couples TRBV12-3 or TRBV12-4 to TRBJ1-5, with D perhaps TRBD1 (5 bases). The CDR3 has 14 amino acids. Deletions cut 2 bases from V and 6 bases from J, with 11 bases between. The CDR3 DNA follows: TGTGCCAGCAGTTTAAACGGTGGGACTCAGCCCCAGCATTTT. This codes for CASSLNGGTQPQHF.

The V and J genes are TRBV11-2 and TRBJ2-5; D gene ambiguous. Per the germline V gene, CDR1 is SGHAT and CDR2 is FQNNGV. The CDR3 has 14 residues. Trimming left V 2 bases short and J 2 bases short, with 9 bases between. The CDR3 coding sequence is TGTGCCAGCAGCTTATCCACTCTACAAGAGACCCAGTACTTC. Residues: CASSLSTLQETQYF.